Following are 4 T cell receptor beta chains from one sample sequenced in a study of tissue T cells after allogeneic stem cell transplantation. Generated by immunoSEQ multiplex PCR, the TCRdb table keeps only in-frame clones and is missing some. The table includes 7,000 to 8,500 clones, 40% to 60% detected once. Time point denoted: mouse harvest day 7 after allogeneic transplant. Tail vein injection delivered 10^7 T-cell-depleted bone marrow cells and 10^6 splenic CD5+ T cells. Sequenced sample: lymph node tissue. The receptors originated from a female BALB/c mouse given C57BL/6 T cells with graft-versus-host disease after an allogeneic hematopoietic cell transplant.

For this clone: Each gene name is a mouse one. The read comes to an end 1 residue before the CDR3 does, leaving the germline J gene to fill in the end. This sequence joins TRBV26 and TRBJ1-1, with D tentatively TRBD1 (6 bases). V lost 4 bases and J 1 base, leaving 10 bases between the germline ends. Germline V gene lookup returns CDR1 KGHPV and CDR2 FQNQEV (reference sequence). This CDR3 spans 14 amino acids. The covered CDR3 bases are TGTGCCAGCAGTCCCCGGGACAAAAACACAGAAGTCTTC. Its translation is CASSPRDKNTEVF. The complete CDR3 sequence is CASSPRDKNTEVFF.

Remarks on this clone: Gene names denote mouse genes. From the germline J gene comes the end of the CDR3, since the read stops 1 residue before it. The rearrangement links TRBV23 to TRBJ2-5; the D call in the table, TRBD1, was not verified against the DNA. Germline CDR1 reads KGHTA; CDR2 reads FQNQQP. The CDR3 extends over 14 amino acids. The CDR3 bases that were read are TGCTCCAGCAGTCAACAGGGGGGCCAAGACACCCAGTAC. Translation: CSSSQQGGQDTQY. The full CDR3 protein reads CSSSQQGGQDTQYF.

For this clone: The gene symbols are mouse symbols. The sequenced fragment ends 1 residue before the CDR3 boundary, so the rest is inferred from the germline J gene. The chain links TRBV13-1 to TRBJ2-5, with 9 bases identical to TRBD1. The CDR3 contains 14 residues. V lost 5 bases to trimming and J lost 2 bases; unmatched junction nucleotides: 3. Germline-derived CDR1 and CDR2 are NSHNY and SYGAGN. The sequenced CDR3 bases are TGTGCCAGCAGCCGGGACAGGGCCCAAGACACCCAGTAC. It is translated as CASSRDRAQDTQY. The CDR3, in full, reads CASSRDRAQDTQYF.

Of note for this clone: Gene names are the mouse ones. The CDR3 extends 1 residue past the end of the read, so its final part is completed from the germline J gene. The chain uses TRBV24 and TRBJ1-1; 9 bases map to TRBD1. This CDR3 is built from 13 residues. V dropped 4 bases and J dropped 6; count of bases not matched to a gene: 3. Germline V gene lookup returns CDR1 KGHTA and CDR2 FRNEEI. Incomplete CDR3 DNA: TGTGCCAGCAGTCCGGGACAGGGTCCAGAAGTCTTC. It is translated as CASSPGQGPEVF. The whole CDR3 protein reads CASSPGQGPEVFF.